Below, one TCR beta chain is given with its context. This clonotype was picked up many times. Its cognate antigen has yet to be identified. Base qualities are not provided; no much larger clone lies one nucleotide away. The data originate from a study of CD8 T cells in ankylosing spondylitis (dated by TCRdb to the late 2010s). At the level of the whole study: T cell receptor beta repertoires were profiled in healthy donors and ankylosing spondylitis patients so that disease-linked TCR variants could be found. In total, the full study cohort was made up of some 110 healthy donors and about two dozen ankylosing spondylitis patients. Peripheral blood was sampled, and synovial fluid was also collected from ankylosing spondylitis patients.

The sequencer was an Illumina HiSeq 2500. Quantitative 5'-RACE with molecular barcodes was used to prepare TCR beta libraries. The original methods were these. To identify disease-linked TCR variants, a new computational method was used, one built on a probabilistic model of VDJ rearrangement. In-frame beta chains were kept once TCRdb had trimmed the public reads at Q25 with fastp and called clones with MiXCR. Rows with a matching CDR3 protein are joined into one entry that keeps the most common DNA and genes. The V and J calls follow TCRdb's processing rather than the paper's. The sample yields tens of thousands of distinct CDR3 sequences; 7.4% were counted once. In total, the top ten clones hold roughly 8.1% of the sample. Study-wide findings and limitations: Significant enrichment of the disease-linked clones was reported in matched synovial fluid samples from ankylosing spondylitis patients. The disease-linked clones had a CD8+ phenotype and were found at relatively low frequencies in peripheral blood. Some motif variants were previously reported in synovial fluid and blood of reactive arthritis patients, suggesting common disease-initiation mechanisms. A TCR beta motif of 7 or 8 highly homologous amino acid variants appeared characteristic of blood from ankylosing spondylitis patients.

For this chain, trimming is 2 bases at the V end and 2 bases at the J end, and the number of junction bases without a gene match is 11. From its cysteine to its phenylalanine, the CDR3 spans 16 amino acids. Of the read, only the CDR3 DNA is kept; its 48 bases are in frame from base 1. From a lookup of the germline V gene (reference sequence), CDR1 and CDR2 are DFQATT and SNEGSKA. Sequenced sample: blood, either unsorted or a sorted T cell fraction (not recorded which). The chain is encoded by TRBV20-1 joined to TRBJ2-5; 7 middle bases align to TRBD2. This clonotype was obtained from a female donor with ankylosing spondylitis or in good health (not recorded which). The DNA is TGCAGTGCTAGACTGGGGGGGTTTACGGCTCAAGAGACCCAGTACTTC. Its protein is CSARLGGFTAQETQYF.